The 31 T cell receptor beta chains presented below share a single source sample, sequenced in a study of T cell changes during pregnancy in multiple sclerosis. Some clones are missing from TCRdb's copy, which holds only in-frame ones; the method was immunoSEQ multiplex PCR. The profile shows some 50,000 clones, about 91% of them singletons. Sequenced here: CD4+ T cells from peripheral blood mononuclear cells, sampled in the second trimester of pregnancy. The receptors here all came from a female donor with multiple sclerosis, enrolled in a pregnancy study.

The chain couples TRBV7-2 to TRBJ1-2; D is uncertain. This CDR3 contains 15 residues. Germline CDR1 is SGHTA and CDR2 is FQGNSA. The V end was cut by 1 base, the J end by 3 bases, with 12 bases between. The CDR3 spells CASSLGAAIDYGYTF. The DNA of the CDR3 is TGTGCCAGCAGCTTAGGGGCAGCCATAGACTATGGCTACACCTTC. The full variable domain, with the rest looked up from reference TRBV7-2 and TRBJ1-2, is GAGVSQSPSNKVTEKGKDVELRCDPISGHTALYWYRQSLGQGLEFLIYFQGNSAPDKSGLPSDRFSAERTGGSVSTLTIQRTQQEDSAVYLCASSLGAAIDYGYTFGSGTRLTVV.

The chain couples TRBV5-1 to TRBJ1-5; no clear D gene. This CDR3 has 13 amino acids. The germline CDR1 and CDR2 sequences are SGHRS and YFSETQ. V lost 1 base and J lost 3, with 5 bases in between. DNA of the CDR3: TGCGCCAGCAGCTTGTATCCCAATCAGCCCCAGCATTTT. The encoded protein is CASSLYPNQPQHF.

The V gene is TRBV7-2, the J gene TRBJ2-1; TRBD2 might be the D (5 bases). The CDR3 extends over 15 amino acids. Per the germline V gene, CDR1 is SGHTA and CDR2 is FQGNSA. V was clipped by 8 bases and J by 2 bases, with 16 bases between them. The CDR3 here is CASRWAGRTYNEQFF. The CDR3 DNA reads TGTGCCAGCCGCTGGGCGGGCCGAACCTACAATGAGCAGTTCTTC. The whole variable domain, remainder taken from reference TRBV7-2 and TRBJ2-1, is GAGVSQSPSNKVTEKGKDVELRCDPISGHTALYWYRQSLGQGLEFLIYFQGNSAPDKSGLPSDRFSAERTGGSVSTLTIQRTQQEDSAVYLCASRWAGRTYNEQFFGPGTRLTVL.

The chain joins TRBV27 to TRBJ2-3; 7 bases map to TRBD2. The CDR3 length is 16 residues. Losses at the gene ends were 5 bases for V and 0 bases for J; bases not matched to a gene: 8. Germline-derived CDR1 and CDR2 are MNHEY and SMNVEV (reference sequence). The CDR3 DNA sequence: TGTGCCAGCAGTGCGAGAGCGGGACTTAGCACAGATACGCAGTATTTT. Protein sequence: CASSARAGLSTDTQYF.

This rearrangement joins TRBV9 to TRBJ2-1, with D tentatively TRBD2 (5 bases). Deletions cut 1 base from V and 0 bases from J, with 20 bases between. Looked up from germline, CDR1 is SGDLS and CDR2 is YYNGEE. The length of the CDR3 is 19 residues. CDR3 coding DNA: TGTGCCAGCAGCGTAAGCCCGGGATTGGGCAGGAGCTCCTACAATGAGCAGTTCTTC. This codes for CASSVSPGLGRSSYNEQFF.

In its sample, this clone was seen once. The same CDR3 can be traced to other DNA sequences in this sample. CDR3 region: CASSLGRSTDTQYF. CDR3 in DNA: TGTGCCAGCAGCTTAGGGAGGTCCACAGATACGCAGTATTTT. This rearrangement joins TRBV11-3 to TRBJ2-3, with D maybe TRBD2 (5 bases). The CDR3 totals 14 residues. Germline V gene data show CDR1 as SGHNT and CDR2 as YENEEA. V lost 1 base, J lost 2 bases, and 7 bases lay in between.

The chain is built from TRBV7-9 and TRBJ2-5, with 7 bases fitting TRBD1. After removal of 7 bases from V and 3 bases from J, the junction contained 11 bases not matched to a gene. This CDR3 comprises 15 residues. Germline loops: CDR1 SEHNR, CDR2 FQNEAQ (reference sequence). In DNA, the CDR3 is TGTGCCAGCACCGTAGGACAGGCCCATAAAGAGACCCAGTACTTC. It yields the protein CASTVGQAHKETQYF.

A single count supports this clone. This chain uses TRBV7-2 with TRBJ1-1; D perhaps matches TRBD1 (5 bases). CDR3 length: 14 amino acids. Deletions cut 3 bases from V and 7 bases from J, with 15 bases between. CDR1 SGHTA and CDR2 FQGNSA come from the germline V gene. CDR3 nucleotide sequence: TGTGCCAGCAGCTTCAGCCAGGGAGGCGGTGAAGCTTTCTTT. Translating gives CASSFSQGGGEAFF.

This rearrangement joins TRBV7-3 to TRBJ1-1; a possible D gene is TRBD1 (5 bases). Germline V CDR1 and CDR2: SGHTA, FQGTGA. The V end lost 3 bases, the J end lost 4 bases, and 12 bases lay between the germline ends. The length of the CDR3 is 14 residues. The CDR3 coding sequence is TGTGCCAGCAGCTTCGACAGTGGTAGCACTGAAGCTTTCTTT. As protein: CASSFDSGSTEAFF. Together with reference TRBV7-3 and TRBJ1-1, the CDR3 gives the full variable domain: GAGVSQTPSNKVTEKGKYVELRCDPISGHTALYWYRQSLGQGPEFLIYFQGTGAADDSGLPNDRFFAVRPEGSVSTLKIQRTERGDSAVYLCASSFDSGSTEAFFGQGTRLTVV.

This rearrangement joins TRBV7-8 to TRBJ1-3; 8 bases are shared with TRBD1. Germline values: CDR1 SGHVS, CDR2 FQNEAQ. After removal of 5 bases from V and 4 bases from J, the junction contained 4 bases not matched to a gene. CDR3 length: 14 amino acids. In DNA form, the CDR3 reads TGTGCCAGCAGCCCCCGGGACAGGGGAAACACCATATATTTT. Amino acids: CASSPRDRGNTIYF.

This rearrangement joins TRBV18 to TRBJ2-2, with D possibly TRBD1 on 6 matching bases. In germline, CDR1 is KGHSH, CDR2 LQKENI. The CDR3 runs 15 residues. V lost 4 bases and J 1 base, leaving 10 bases between the germline ends. This CDR3 is CASSLGTQNTGELFF. The CDR3, as DNA: TGTGCCAGCTCACTCGGGACACAGAACACCGGGGAGCTGTTTTTT.

The chain uses TRBV6-1 and TRBJ1-4, with 7 nucleotides matching TRBD1. J gave up 6 bases and V 4 bases, and 17 bases lay outside the gene matches. Germline CDR1 reads MNHNS; CDR2 reads SASEGT. The CDR3 runs 18 residues. Here the CDR3 DNA reads TGTGCCAGCAGTGCCATAAGCGTAACAGGGGTCCTCGATGAAAAACTGTTTTTT. This gives the protein CASSAISVTGVLDEKLFF.

This clone occurred a few times. V is TRBV30 and J is TRBJ1-1, with D maybe TRBD1 (5 bases). Germline loops: CDR1 GTSNPN, CDR2 SVGIG (reference sequence). The V end was cut by 1 base, the J end by 0 bases, with 12 bases between. The CDR3 spans 15 residues. CDR3 loop: CAWSGIRGMNTEAFF. The CDR3 region has the DNA TGTGCCTGGAGTGGGATACGGGGGATGAACACTGAAGCTTTCTTT.

The V call is TRBV9, the J call TRBJ1-5; weak D call: TRBD1 (6 bases). The CDR3 spans 15 residues. The V end lost 0 bases, the J end lost 7 bases, and 14 bases lay between the germline ends. Germline CDR1 is SGDLS and CDR2 is YYNGEE. CDR3 coding DNA: TGTGCCAGCAGCGTAGGTGAGACAGGAAGGCAGCCCCAGCATTTT. It specifies CASSVGETGRQPQHF.

The J gene is TRBJ1-1, the V gene TRBV14, with D perhaps matching TRBD1 (5 bases). CDR1 is SGHDN, CDR2 FVKESK, per germline. The CDR3 sequence is 16 residues long. Trimming took 0 bases from V and 8 from J, leaving 19 bases between them. CDR3 bases: TGTGCCAGCAGCCAAGATCTGACGGGTTTCTACAGGGAAGCTTTCTTT. It specifies CASSQDLTGFYREAFF.

This sequence joins TRBV28 and TRBJ2-1; 7 bases align to TRBD1. Germline CDR1 is MDHEN and CDR2 is SYDVKM. The V gene end was trimmed by 6 bases and the J gene end by 0 bases; junction bases not matched to a gene: 2. The CDR3 contains 14 residues. CDR3 in DNA: TGTGCCAGCAGGTCAGGGGGCTCCTACAATGAGCAGTTCTTC. Translating gives CASRSGGSYNEQFF.

The genes are TRBV5-4 and TRBJ2-1; TRBD2 aligns across 9 bases. V trimming: 0 bases; J trimming: 4 bases; junction bases outside the gene matches: 2. The CDR3 is 15 residues long. Germline lookup yields CDR1 SGHNT and CDR2 YYREEE (reference sequence). CDR3 nucleotides: TGTGCCAGCAGCTTGGTCAGCGGGGGGTACAATGAGCAGTTCTTC. This translates into CASSLVSGGYNEQFF.

This rearrangement joins TRBV19 to TRBJ1-5, with TRBD1 matching 7 bases. J gave up 3 bases and V 8 bases, and 4 bases lay outside the gene matches. This CDR3 is built from 13 residues. Germline CDR1 and CDR2: LNHDA and SQIVND (reference sequence). CDR3 DNA sequence: TGTGCCAGTCAACAGGGGATCAATCAGCCCCAGCATTTT. It specifies CASQQGINQPQHF.

The chain is built from TRBV6-1 and TRBJ2-6, with 12 bases aligning to TRBD1. This CDR3 is built from 18 residues. Trimming removed 3 bases from V and 3 bases from J; junction bases left unmatched: 6. Germline CDR1 is MNHNS and CDR2 is SASEGT. CDR3 nucleotide sequence: TGTGCCAGCAGTGATCGGGACAGGGGGCTAGGTGGGGCCAACGTCCTGACTTTC. Amino acid sequence: CASSDRDRGLGGANVLTF.

This clone was counted once. This chain uses TRBV7-2 with TRBJ1-2; D is uncertain. The CDR3 totals 12 residues. V dropped 3 bases and J dropped 2 bases, with 4 bases sitting between them. Per the germline V gene, CDR1 is SGHTA and CDR2 is FQGNSA. The DNA for the CDR3 is TGTGCCAGCAGCTTTGAGAACTATGGCTACACCTTC. This codes for CASSFENYGYTF.

This sequence joins TRBV21-1 and TRBJ2-1; TRBD1, as called in the table, went unchecked against the DNA. TRBV21-1 is assigned pseudogene status. The CDR3 covers 15 residues. CDR3 residues: CASINPGQGGNEQFF. CDR3 DNA: TGTGCCAGCATCAATCCCGGACAGGGTGGCAATGAGCAGTTCTTC.

The rearrangement links TRBV7-2 to TRBJ1-2; 8 bases align to TRBD1. Germline CDR1 is SGHTA and CDR2 is FQGNSA. V dropped 2 bases and J dropped 10; count of bases not matched to a gene: 9. There are 14 residues in the CDR3. The CDR3 nucleotides read TGTGCCAGCAGCTTAAACGGACAGGGAGCGGACTACACCTTC. It specifies CASSLNGQGADYTF.

The V call is TRBV4-2, the J call TRBJ1-4; 8 positions agree with TRBD1. The V segment lost 4 bases and the J segment 8 bases; nucleotides outside the gene matches: 6. Germline CDR1 reads LGHNA; CDR2 reads YNFKEQ. The CDR3 consists of 14 residues. The CDR3: CASSLQDREEKLFF. Here the CDR3 DNA reads TGTGCCAGCAGCCTACAGGACAGGGAGGAAAAACTGTTTTTT.

This chain joins TRBV5-5 and TRBJ1-3; 7 positions match TRBD1. This CDR3 region has 16 residues. Trimming cost V 0 bases and J 5 bases; bases outside gene matches: 8. CDR1 SGHKS and CDR2 YYEKEE come from the germline V gene (reference sequence). The CDR3 is CASSLGSTGARNTIYF. CDR3 sequence (DNA): TGTGCCAGCAGCTTGGGCTCAACAGGGGCTCGAAACACCATATATTTT.

The chain carries TRBV2 and TRBJ2-7; 7 nucleotides agree with TRBD1. Germline assignment: CDR1 SNHLY and CDR2 FYNNEI. Trimming removed 4 bases from V and 6 bases from J; junction bases left unmatched: 12. The CDR3 length is 15 residues. DNA of the CDR3: TGTGCCAGCAGTGTTGACAGGGAGACCTGGAGCGAGCAGTACTTC. This gives the protein CASSVDRETWSEQYF.

The gene calls are TRBV5-1 and TRBJ2-1, with D hard to call. From germline, CDR1 is SGHRS and CDR2 YFSETQ. The V gene lost 0 bases and the J gene lost 1 base, with 5 bases spanning the gap. This CDR3 has 14 residues. The CDR3 DNA sequence: TGCGCCAGCAGCTTGGCAGAATCCTACAATGAGCAGTTCTTC. As protein: CASSLAESYNEQFF.

The chain links TRBV6-1 to TRBJ1-2; no clear D gene. Trimming took off 6 bases at V and 4 bases at J, with 9 bases between the two ends. The CDR3 length is 12 residues. Germline CDR1 MNHNS, CDR2 SASEGT. In DNA, the CDR3 is TGTGCCAGCAGGGGAGATTTCTATGGCTACACCTTC. Encoded protein: CASRGDFYGYTF.

In its sample, this clone was seen once. V is TRBV27 and J is TRBJ1-4; 7 bases map to TRBD1. Trimming at V came to 6 bases and at J to 3 bases, leaving 10 bases not matched to a gene. This CDR3 comprises 16 residues. Germline-derived CDR1 and CDR2 are MNHEY and SMNVEV (reference sequence). Here the CDR3 DNA reads TGTGCCAGCAGCCGCTTGCCGGGACAGTCTAATGAAAAACTGTTTTTT. Translated: CASSRLPGQSNEKLFF.

The chain uses TRBV19 and TRBJ1-3; D is possibly TRBD1 (6 bases). Germline V lookup: CDR1 LNHDA, CDR2 SQIVND (reference sequence). V dropped 9 bases and J dropped 2 bases, with 14 bases sitting between them. This CDR3 comprises 14 residues. The CDR3 protein is CASAKQGPGNTIYF. CDR3 nucleotides: TGTGCCAGCGCGAAACAGGGTCCTGGAAACACCATATATTTT.

This rearrangement joins TRBV28 to TRBJ2-7, with TRBD2 identical over 9 bases. Germline V lookup: CDR1 MDHEN, CDR2 SYDVKM. CDR3 length: 16 amino acids. V shed 7 bases and J 5 bases; nucleotides not matched to a gene: 15. CDR3: CASIPSLGGRDHEQYF. DNA of the CDR3: TGTGCCAGCATCCCCTCGCTTGGCGGGAGGGACCACGAGCAGTACTTC.

This chain links TRBV10-3 with TRBJ1-4; the D is unclear. Germline V CDR1 and CDR2: ENHRY, SYGVKD. The ends were cut back, 3 bases at V and 6 bases at J, with 2 bases in the middle. This CDR3 is 11 amino acids long. CDR3 residues: CAISDDEKLFF. As DNA, the CDR3 is TGTGCCATCAGTGACGATGAAAAACTGTTTTTT.